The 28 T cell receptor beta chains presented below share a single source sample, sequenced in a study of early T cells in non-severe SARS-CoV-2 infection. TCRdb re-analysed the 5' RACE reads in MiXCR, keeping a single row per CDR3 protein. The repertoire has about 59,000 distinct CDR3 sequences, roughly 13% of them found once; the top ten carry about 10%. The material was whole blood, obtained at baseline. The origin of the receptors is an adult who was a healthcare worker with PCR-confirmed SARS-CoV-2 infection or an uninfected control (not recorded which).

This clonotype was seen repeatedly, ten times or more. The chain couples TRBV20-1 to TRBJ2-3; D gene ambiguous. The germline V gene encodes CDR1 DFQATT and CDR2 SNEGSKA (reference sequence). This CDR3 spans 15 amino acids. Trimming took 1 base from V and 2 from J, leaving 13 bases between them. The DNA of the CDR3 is TGCAGTGCTAGAGTAGCAAATACCTTCACAGATACGCAGTATTTT. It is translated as CSARVANTFTDTQYF.

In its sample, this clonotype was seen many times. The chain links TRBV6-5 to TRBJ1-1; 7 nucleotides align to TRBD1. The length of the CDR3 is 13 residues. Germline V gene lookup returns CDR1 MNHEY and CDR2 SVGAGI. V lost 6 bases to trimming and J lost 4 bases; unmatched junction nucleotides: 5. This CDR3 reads CASSRQGTTEAFF. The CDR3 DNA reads TGTGCCAGCAGCCGACAGGGAACCACTGAAGCTTTCTTT.

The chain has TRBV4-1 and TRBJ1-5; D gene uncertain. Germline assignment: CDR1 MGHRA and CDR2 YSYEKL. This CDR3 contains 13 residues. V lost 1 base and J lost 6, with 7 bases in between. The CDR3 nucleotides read TGCGCCAGCAGCCAAGCGGGGAGTCAGCCCCAGCATTTT. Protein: CASSQAGSQPQHF.

The DNA of the CDR3 is TGTGCCAGCAGCCCCGGGACATCAAGCAATCAGCCCCAGCATTTT. It yields the protein CASSPGTSSNQPQHF. This rearrangement joins TRBV28 to TRBJ1-5, with D perhaps TRBD1 (6 bases). Germline loops: CDR1 MDHEN, CDR2 SYDVKM. This CDR3 is built from 15 residues. Trimming shortened V by 6 bases and J by 1 base, and 13 bases separated the two germline ends.

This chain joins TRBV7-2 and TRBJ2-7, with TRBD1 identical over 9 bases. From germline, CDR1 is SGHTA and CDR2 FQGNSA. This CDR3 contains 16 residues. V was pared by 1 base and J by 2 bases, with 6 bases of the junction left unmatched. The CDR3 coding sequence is TGTGCCAGCAGCTTAGGGACAGGGGTCATAGCCTACGAGCAGTACTTC. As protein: CASSLGTGVIAYEQYF.

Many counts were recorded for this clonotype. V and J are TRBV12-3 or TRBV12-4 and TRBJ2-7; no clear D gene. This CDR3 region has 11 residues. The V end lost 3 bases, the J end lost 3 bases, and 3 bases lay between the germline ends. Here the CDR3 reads CASSFFYEQYF. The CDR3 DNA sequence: TGTGCCAGCAGTTTTTTCTACGAGCAGTACTTC.

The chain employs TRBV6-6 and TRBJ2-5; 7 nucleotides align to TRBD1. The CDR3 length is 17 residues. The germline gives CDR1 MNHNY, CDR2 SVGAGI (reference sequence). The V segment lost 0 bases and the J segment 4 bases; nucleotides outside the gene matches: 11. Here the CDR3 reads CASSYSGDRRFGETQYF. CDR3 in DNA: TGTGCCAGCAGTTACTCTGGGGACAGAAGGTTTGGAGAGACCCAGTACTTC.

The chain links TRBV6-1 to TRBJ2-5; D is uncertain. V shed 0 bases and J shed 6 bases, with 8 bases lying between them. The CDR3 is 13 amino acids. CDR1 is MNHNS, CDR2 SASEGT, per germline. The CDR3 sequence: CASSEANQKTQYF. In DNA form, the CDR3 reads TGTGCCAGCAGTGAAGCGAATCAGAAGACCCAGTACTTC.

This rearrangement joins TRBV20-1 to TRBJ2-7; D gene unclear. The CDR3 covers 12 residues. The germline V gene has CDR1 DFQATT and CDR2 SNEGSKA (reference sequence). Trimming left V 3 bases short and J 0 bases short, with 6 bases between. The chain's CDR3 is CSASFTSYEQYF. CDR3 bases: TGCAGTGCTAGTTTCACCTCCTACGAGCAGTACTTC.

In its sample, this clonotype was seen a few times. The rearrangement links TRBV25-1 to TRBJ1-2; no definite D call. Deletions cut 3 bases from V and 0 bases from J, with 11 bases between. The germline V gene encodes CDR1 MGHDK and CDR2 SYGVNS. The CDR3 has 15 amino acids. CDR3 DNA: TGTGCCAGCAGTGATTGGGGATCCGCTAACTATGGCTACACCTTC. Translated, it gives CASSDWGSANYGYTF.

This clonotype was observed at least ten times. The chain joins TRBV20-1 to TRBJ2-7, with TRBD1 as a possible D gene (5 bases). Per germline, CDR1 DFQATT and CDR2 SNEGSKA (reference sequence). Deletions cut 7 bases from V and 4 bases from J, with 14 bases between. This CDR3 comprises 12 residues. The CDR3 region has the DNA TGCAGTGTGACGGACAACGGGTACGAGCAGTACTTC. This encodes CSVTDNGYEQYF.

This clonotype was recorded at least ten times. The CDR3 loop is CASSASGTPDYEQYF. The CDR3 DNA reads TGTGCCAGCAGCGCTTCCGGGACTCCGGACTACGAGCAGTACTTC. J is TRBJ2-7 and V is TRBV5-4, with a possible D match to TRBD2 (6 bases). Looked up from germline, CDR1 is SGHNT and CDR2 is YYREEE (reference sequence). The CDR3 consists of 15 residues. Trimming shortened V by 4 bases and J by 3 bases, and 17 bases separated the two germline ends.

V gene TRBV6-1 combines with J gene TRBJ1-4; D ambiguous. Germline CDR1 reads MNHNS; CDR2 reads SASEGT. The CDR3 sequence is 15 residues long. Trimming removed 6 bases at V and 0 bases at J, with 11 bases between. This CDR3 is CASSRYTSTNEKLFF. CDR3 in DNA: TGTGCCAGCAGCCGCTACACGTCAACTAATGAAAAACTGTTTTTT.

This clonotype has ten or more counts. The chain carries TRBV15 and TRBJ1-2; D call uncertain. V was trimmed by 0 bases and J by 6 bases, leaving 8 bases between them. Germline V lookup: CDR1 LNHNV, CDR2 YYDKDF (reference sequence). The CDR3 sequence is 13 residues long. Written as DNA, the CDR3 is TGTGCCACCAGCAGAGATTTTAAGGATGGCTACACCTTC. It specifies CATSRDFKDGYTF.

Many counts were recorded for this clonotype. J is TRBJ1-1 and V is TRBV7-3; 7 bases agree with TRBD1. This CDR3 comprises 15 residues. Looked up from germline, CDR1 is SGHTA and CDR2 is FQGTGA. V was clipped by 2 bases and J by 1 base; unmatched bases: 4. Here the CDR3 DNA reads TGTGCCAGCAGCTTAGCTGGGACAGAGAACACTGAAGCTTTCTTT. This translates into CASSLAGTENTEAFF.

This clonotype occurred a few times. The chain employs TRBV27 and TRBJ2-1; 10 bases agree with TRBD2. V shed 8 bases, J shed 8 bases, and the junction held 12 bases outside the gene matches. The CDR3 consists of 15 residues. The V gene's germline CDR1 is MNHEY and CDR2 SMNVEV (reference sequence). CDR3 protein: CASGLADLSLDEQFF. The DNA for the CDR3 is TGTGCCAGCGGACTAGCGGACCTCTCTCTGGATGAGCAGTTCTTC.

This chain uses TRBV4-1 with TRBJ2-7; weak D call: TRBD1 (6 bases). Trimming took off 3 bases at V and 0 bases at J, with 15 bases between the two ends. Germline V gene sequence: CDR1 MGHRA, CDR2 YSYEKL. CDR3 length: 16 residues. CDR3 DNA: TGCGCCAGCAGCCAGGCCCCGGGACAAGTCTCCTACGAGCAGTACTTC. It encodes CASSQAPGQVSYEQYF.

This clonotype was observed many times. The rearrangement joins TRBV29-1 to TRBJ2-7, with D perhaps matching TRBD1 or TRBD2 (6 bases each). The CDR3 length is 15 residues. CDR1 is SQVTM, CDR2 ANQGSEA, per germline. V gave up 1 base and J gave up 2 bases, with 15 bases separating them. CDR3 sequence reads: CSVEGGDTTAYEQYF. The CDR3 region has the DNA TGCAGCGTTGAAGGGGGGGACACCACGGCCTACGAGCAGTACTTC.

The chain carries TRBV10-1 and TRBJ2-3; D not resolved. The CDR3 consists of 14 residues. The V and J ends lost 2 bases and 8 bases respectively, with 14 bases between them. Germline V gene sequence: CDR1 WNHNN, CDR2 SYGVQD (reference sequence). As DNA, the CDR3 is TGCGCCAGCAGTGAGAAAAGGCAGGCCGGTACGCAGTATTTT. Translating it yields CASSEKRQAGTQYF.

As DNA, the CDR3 is TGCAGCCGCGCAGGGGCCGGAGGGGAGCAGTACTTC. Protein: CSRAGAGGEQYF. V usage is TRBV29-1 and J usage is TRBJ2-7; tentatively, D is TRBD1 or TRBD2 (6 bases each). From germline, CDR1 is SQVTM and CDR2 ANQGSEA. The length of the CDR3 is 12 residues. The V end was cut by 8 bases, the J end by 7 bases, with 18 bases between.

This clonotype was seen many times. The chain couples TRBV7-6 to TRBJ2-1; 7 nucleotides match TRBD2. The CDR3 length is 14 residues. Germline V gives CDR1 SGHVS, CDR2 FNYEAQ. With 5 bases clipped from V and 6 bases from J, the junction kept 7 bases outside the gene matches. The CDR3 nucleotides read TGTGCCAGCAGCGAAGCGGCTAGCGGCAATGAGCAGTTCTTC. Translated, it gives CASSEAASGNEQFF.

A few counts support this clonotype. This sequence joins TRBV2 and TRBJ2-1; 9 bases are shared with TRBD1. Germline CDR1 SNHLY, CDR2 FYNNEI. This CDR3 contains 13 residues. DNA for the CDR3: TGTGCTATCGCGGACAGGGGATACAATGAGCAGTTCTTC. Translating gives CAIADRGYNEQFF.

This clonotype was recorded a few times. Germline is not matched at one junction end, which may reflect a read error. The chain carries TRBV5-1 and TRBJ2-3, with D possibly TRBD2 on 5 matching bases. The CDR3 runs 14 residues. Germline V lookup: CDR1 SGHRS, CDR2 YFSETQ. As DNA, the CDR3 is TGCGCCAGCAGGTTGGTGGGAGCTCGAGATACGCAGTATTTT. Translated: CASRLVGARDTQYF.

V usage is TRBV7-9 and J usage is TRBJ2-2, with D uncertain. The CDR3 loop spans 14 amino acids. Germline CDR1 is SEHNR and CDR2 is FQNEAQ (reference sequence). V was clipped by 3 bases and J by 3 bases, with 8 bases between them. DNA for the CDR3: TGTGCCAGCAGCTTGGATACCTACACCGGGGAGCTGTTTTTT. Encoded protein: CASSLDTYTGELFF. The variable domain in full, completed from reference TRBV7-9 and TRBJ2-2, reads DTGVSQNPRHKITKRGQNVTFRCDPISEHNRLYWYRQTLGQGPEFLTYFQNEAQLEKSRLLSDRFSAERPKGSFSTLEIQRTEQGDSAMYLCASSLDTYTGELFFGEGSRLTVL.

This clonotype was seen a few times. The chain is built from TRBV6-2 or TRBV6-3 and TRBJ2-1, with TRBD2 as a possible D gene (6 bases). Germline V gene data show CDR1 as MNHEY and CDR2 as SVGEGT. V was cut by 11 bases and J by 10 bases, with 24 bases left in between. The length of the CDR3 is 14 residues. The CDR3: CAVTTGRRAREQFF. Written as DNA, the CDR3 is TGTGCCGTCACGACGGGGCGGAGGGCCCGGGAGCAGTTCTTC.

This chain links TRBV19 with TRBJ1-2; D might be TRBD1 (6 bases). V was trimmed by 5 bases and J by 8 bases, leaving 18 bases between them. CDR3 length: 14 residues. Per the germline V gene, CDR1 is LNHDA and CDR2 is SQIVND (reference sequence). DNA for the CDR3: TGTGCCAGTAGTGACCGCCCCAGGGGTCCGGGCTACACCTTC. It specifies CASSDRPRGPGYTF. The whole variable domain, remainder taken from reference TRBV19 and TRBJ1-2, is DGGITQSPKYLFRKEGQNVTLSCEQNLNHDAMYWYRQDPGQGLRLIYYSQIVNDFQKGDIAEGYSVSREKKESFPLTVTSAQKNPTAFYLCASSDRPRGPGYTFGSGTRLTVV.

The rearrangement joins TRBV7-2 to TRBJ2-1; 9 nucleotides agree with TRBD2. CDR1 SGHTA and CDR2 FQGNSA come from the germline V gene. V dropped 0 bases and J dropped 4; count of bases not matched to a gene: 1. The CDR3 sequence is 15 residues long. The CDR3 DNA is TGTGCCAGCAGCTTAGCGGCGGGAGGGTACAATGAGCAGTTCTTC. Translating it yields CASSLAAGGYNEQFF.

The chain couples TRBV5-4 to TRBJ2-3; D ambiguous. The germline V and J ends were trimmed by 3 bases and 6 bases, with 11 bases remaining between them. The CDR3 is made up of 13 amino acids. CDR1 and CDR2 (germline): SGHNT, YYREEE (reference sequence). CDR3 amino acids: CASSSQTGDTQYF. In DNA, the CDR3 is TGTGCCAGCAGCTCACAGACCGGGGATACGCAGTATTTT.